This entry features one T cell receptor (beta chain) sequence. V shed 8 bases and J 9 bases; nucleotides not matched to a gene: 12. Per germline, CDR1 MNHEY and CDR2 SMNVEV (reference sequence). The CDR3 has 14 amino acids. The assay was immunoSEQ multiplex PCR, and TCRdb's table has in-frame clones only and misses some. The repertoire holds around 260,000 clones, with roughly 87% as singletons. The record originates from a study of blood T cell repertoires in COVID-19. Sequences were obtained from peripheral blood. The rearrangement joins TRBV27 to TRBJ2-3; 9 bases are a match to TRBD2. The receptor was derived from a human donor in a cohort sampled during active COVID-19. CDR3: CASAASGTLTTQYF. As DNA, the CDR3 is TGTGCCAGCGCGGCTAGCGGGACATTGACGACGCAGTATTTT.